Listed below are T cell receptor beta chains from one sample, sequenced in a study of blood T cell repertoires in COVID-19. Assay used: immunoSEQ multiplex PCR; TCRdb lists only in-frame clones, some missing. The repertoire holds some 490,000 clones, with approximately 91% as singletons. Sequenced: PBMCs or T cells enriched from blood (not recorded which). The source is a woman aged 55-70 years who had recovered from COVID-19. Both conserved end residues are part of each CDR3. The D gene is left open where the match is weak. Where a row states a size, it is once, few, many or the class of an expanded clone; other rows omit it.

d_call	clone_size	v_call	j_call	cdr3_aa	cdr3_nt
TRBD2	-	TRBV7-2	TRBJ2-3	CASSRRLAGGVGDTQYF	TGTGCCAGCAGCCGCCGACTAGCGGGGGGCGTTGGAGATACGCAGTATTTT
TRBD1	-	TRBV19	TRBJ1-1	CASSRGTGTEAFF	TGTGCCAGTAGTAGAGGGACAGGGACTGAAGCTTTCTTT
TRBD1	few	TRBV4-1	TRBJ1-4	CASSPIPTGGKEKLFF	TGCGCCAGCAGTCCAATCCCTACAGGGGGCAAGGAAAAACTGTTTTTT
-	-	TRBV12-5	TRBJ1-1	CASGFGGGETEAFF	TGTGCTAGTGGTTTCGGCGGGGGGGAAACTGAAGCTTTCTTT
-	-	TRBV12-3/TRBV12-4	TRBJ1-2	CASSLIGYGYTF	TGTGCCAGCAGTTTAATCGGGTATGGCTACACCTTC
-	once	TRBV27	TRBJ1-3	CASSLGGGPGNTIYF	TGTGCCAGCAGTTTAGGGGGAGGGCCCGGAAACACCATATATTTT
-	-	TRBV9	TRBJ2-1	CASSVPDYNEQFF	TGTGCCAGCAGCGTACCAGATTACAATGAGCAGTTCTTC
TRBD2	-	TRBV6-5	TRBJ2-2	CASVALAGLDGELFF	TGTGCCAGCGTGGCCCTAGCGGGGCTAGATGGGGAGCTGTTTTTT
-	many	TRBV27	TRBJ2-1	CASSLSRSTYNEQFF	TGTGCCAGCAGTTTATCAAGGAGTACTTACAATGAGCAGTTCTTC
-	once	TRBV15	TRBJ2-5	CATSRDHPPGGLWETQYF	TGTGCCACCAGCAGAGATCATCCCCCGGGGGGCCTGTGGGAGACCCAGTACTTC
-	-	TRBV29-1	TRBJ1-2	CSASPGGGLNYGYTF	TGCAGCGCCTCCCCGGGGGGAGGTCTCAACTATGGCTACACCTTC
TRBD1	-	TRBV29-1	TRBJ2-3	CSVRTGVGTDTQYF	TGCAGCGTCCGAACAGGGGTTGGCACAGATACGCAGTATTTT
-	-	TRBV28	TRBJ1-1	CASSLAGVMVTEAFF	TGTGCCAGCAGTTTGGCAGGGGTGATGGTCACTGAAGCTTTCTTT
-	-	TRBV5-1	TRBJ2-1	CASSLDANRNEQFF	TGCGCCAGCAGCTTGGATGCAAACAGGAATGAGCAGTTCTTC
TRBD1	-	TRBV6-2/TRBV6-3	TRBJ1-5	CASSYRDRGFGNQPQHF	TGTGCCAGCAGTTACCGCGACAGGGGTTTTGGCAATCAGCCCCAGCATTTT
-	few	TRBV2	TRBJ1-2	CASRRGTNYGYTF	TGTGCCAGCAGGCGGGGCACCAACTATGGCTACACCTTC
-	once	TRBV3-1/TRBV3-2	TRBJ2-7	CASSQGRIYEQYF	TGTGCCAGCAGCCAAGGCAGAATATACGAGCAGTACTTC
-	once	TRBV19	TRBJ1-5	CASSIRTAHKGEFYSNQPQHF	TGTGCCAGTAGTATCCGGACAGCTCATAAGGGTGAATTTTATAGCAATCAGCCCCAGCATTTT
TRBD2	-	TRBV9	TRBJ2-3	CASTTQAGGGTDTQYF	TGTGCCAGCACCACCCAAGCGGGGGGGGGCACAGATACGCAGTATTTT
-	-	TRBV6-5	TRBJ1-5	CASTEDIYSNQPQHF	TGTGCCAGCACCGAGGACATTTATAGCAATCAGCCCCAGCATTTT
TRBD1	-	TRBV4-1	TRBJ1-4	CASSSQGWGEKLFF	TGCGCCAGCAGCTCACAGGGGTGGGGTGAAAAACTGTTTTTT
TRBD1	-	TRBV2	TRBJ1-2	CASIRGQGTGNYGYTF	TGTGCCAGCATCAGGGGACAGGGAACAGGGAACTATGGCTACACCTTC
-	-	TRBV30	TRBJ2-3	CAWSGDTTDTQYF	TGTGCCTGGAGTGGGGACACCACAGATACGCAGTATTTT
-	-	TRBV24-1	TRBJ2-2	CATSGDLSFGELFF	TGTGCCACCAGTGGGGACTTGTCGTTCGGGGAGCTGTTTTTT
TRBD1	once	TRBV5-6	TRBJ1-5	CASSRQGSQPQHF	TGTGCCAGCAGCCGACAGGGGAGTCAGCCCCAGCATTTT
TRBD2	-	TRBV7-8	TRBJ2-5	CASSLGAGGQETQYF	TGTGCCAGCAGCTTAGGGGCGGGGGGACAAGAGACCCAGTACTTC
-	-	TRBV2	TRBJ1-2	CASSEGGRDHYGYTF	TGTGCCAGCAGTGAAGGGGGCAGGGATCACTATGGCTACACCTTC
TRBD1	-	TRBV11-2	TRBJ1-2	CASSPGGKTNYGYTF	TGTGCCAGCAGCCCAGGGGGAAAGACCAACTATGGCTACACCTTC
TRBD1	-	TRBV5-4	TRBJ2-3	CASSLGDRADTQYF	TGTGCCAGCAGCTTGGGGGACAGGGCAGATACGCAGTATTTT
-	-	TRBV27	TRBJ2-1	CASSPSGRSPPPYNEQFF	TGTGCCAGCAGTCCCTCCGGTAGGAGCCCCCCGCCCTACAATGAGCAGTTCTTC
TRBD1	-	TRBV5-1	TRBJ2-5	CASSLMTGDQETQYF	TGCGCCAGCAGCTTGATGACAGGGGATCAAGAGACCCAGTACTTC
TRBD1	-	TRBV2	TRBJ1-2	CATPRDRSYGYTF	TGTGCCACCCCCCGGGACAGATCATATGGCTACACCTTC
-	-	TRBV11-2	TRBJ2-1	CASSFTGKPYNEQFF	TGTGCCAGCAGCTTTACCGGGAAACCTTACAATGAGCAGTTCTTC
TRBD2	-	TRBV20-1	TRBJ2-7	CSASPLAGNYEQYF	TGCAGTGCTAGTCCACTAGCGGGGAACTACGAGCAGTACTTC
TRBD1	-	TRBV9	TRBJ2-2	CASSARGTANTGELFF	TGTGCCAGCAGCGCGAGAGGGACAGCGAACACCGGGGAGCTGTTTTTT
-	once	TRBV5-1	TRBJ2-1	CASSLNSPSRSSYNEQFF	TGCGCCAGCAGCTTAAACTCTCCGTCCCGGAGCTCCTACAATGAGCAGTTCTTC
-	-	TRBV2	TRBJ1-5	CASSASGLSNQPQHF	TGTGCCAGCAGTGCTTCAGGTTTGAGCAATCAGCCCCAGCATTTT
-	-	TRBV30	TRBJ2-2	CAWSVGSNTGELFF	TGTGCCTGGAGTGTTGGTAGCAACACCGGGGAGCTGTTTTTT
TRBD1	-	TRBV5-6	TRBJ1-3	CASSLATGTGKNTIYF	TGTGCCAGCAGCTTGGCTACCGGGACAGGGAAGAACACCATATATTTT